This is a list of T cell receptor beta chains from one sample in a study of CD8+CD57+ T cells in acquired aplastic anemia. Each CDR3 protein is one row after TCRdb ran MiXCR on the reads. The repertoire includes under 200,000 distinct CDR3 sequences, 48% of them detected once, and over 7.5% sits in the top ten. The sequenced sample consisted of sorted CD4+, CD8+, or CD8+CD57+ T cells (not recorded which) from PBMCs. These receptors came from a human donor with aplastic anemia. Both conserved end residues are part of each CDR3. The order of the fields is J gene, clone size, V gene, CDR3 protein. Where a row states a size, it is once, few, many or the class of an expanded clone; other rows omit it.

TRBJ1-5 | - | TRBV12-3/TRBV12-4 | CASNLKRGDRPNYSNQPQHF
TRBJ2-1 | - | TRBV29-1 | CSVEDTGAYNEQFF
TRBJ1-1 | few | TRBV18 | CASSPTGLGEAFF
TRBJ2-3 | many | TRBV5-1 | CASSLSEEATQYF
TRBJ2-7 | many | TRBV5-1 | CASSFGAGPRAYEQYF
TRBJ2-1 | - | TRBV7-3 | CASSPSWDRVYNEQFF
TRBJ2-7 | - | TRBV3-1 | CASSQAAGALREQYF
TRBJ2-7 | few | TRBV20-1 | CSAKTGTSYEQYF
- | - | TRBV7-6 | CASSLRSGGTEEQFF
TRBJ1-6 | - | TRBV19 | CASTTDRVRSPLHF
TRBJ2-5 | - | TRBV20-1 | CSASGGGKTQYF
TRBJ2-7 | - | TRBV2 | CASSEAGMPYEQYF